A few counts support the clone carrying this T cell receptor beta chain. The data were obtained in a study of read filtering for tumor transcriptome and immune sequencing. The CDR3 extends over 13 amino acids. V shed 6 bases and J shed 1 base, with 11 bases lying between them. Germline CDR1 and CDR2: DFQATT and SNEGSKA (reference sequence). The library was built from 400 ng RNA with molecular barcoded adaptors for alpha/delta and beta/gamma chains. TCRdb reanalysed the reads using MiXCR and keeps one entry per CDR3 protein. Here the sample spans around 130,000 distinct CDR3 sequences, about 13% being singletons.

The sequenced sample consisted of a population of CD138-negative cells sorted from bone marrow. The gene calls are TRBV20-1 and TRBJ2-3; the D gene is possibly TRBD1 (5 bases). This TCR was recovered from a donor at least 40 years old with multiple myeloma. CDR3 DNA sequence: TGCAGTGCGAGAAGGGGCGGCACAGATACGCAGTATTTT. Its protein product is CSARRGGTDTQYF.